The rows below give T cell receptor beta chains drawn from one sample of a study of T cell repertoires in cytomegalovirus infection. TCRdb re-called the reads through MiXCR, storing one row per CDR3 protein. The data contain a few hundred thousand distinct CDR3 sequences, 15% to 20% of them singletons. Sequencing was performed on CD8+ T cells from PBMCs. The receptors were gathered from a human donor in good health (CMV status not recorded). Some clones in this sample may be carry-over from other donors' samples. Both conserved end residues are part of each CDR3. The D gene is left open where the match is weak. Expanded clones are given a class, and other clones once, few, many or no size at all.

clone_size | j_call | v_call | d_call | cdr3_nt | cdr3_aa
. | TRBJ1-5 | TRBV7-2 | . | TGTGCCAGCAGCCTTGTCGTCGGCGACCCTCACAATCAGCCCCAGCATTTT | CASSLVVGDPHNQPQHF
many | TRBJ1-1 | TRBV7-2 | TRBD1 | TGTGCCAGCAGCTTTCAAACAGGGGATGGAGCTTTCTTT | CASSFQTGDGAFF
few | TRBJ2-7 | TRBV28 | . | TGTGCCAGCAGTCCTCTAGGTAGCCAAGTTACCTACGAGCAGTACTTC | CASSPLGSQVTYEQYF
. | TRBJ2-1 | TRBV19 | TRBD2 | TGTGCCAGCGGGGGGGAGACGGATGAGCAGTTCTTC | CASGGETDEQFF
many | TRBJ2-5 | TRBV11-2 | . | TGTGCCAGCAGCTCCAGCCCCGCTCAAGAGACCCAGTACTTC | CASSSSPAQETQYF
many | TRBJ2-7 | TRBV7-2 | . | TGTGCCAGCAGCTTAGCGGGGTGGGGGGTATTACCGTACGAGCAGTACTTC | CASSLAGWGVLPYEQYF
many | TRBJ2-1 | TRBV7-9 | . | TGTGCCAGCAGTTCGGTGGGCGGCTACAATGAGCAGTTCTTC | CASSSVGGYNEQFF
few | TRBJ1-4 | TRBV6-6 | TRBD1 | TGTGCCAGCACCCAACAGGACAGGGGTGAAAAACTGTTTTTT | CASTQQDRGEKLFF
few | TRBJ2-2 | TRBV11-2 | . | TGTGCCAGCAGCTCCGAGCCTGTCTCTGTCCTCACCGGGGAGCTGTTTTTT | CASSSEPVSVLTGELFF
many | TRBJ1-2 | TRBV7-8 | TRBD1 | TGTGCCAGCAGCTTAGTAGATTTTTGGTCGAGGGACAGGGACATCAGTAACTATGGCTACACCTTC | CASSLVDFWSRDRDISNYGYTF